The TCR beta chain described here comes from a study of tumor-infiltrating lymphocytes in primary liver carcinoma. Study context: Ages ranged from 30 to 69, with HCC or mixed HCC-cholangiocarcinoma.

The CDR3 extends over 15 amino acids. Overall study findings and caveats: The study found a significantly higher top-250-clone fraction in tumors than in blood (p = 0.039). In tumor-adjacent and tumor-blood pairs, overlap was lower than in tumor region pairs.

A word on this clonotype: Its specificity is not known. Its ends do not fully match the called genes, so a read error is possible.

The input was roughly 0.5 ug total RNA; TCR beta cDNA was made from it with a constant-region primer. Library construction for TCR beta comprised three nested multiplex PCR rounds performed with slightly modified ARM-PCR. Two initial PCR rounds of approximately 10 cycles each paired TRBV1-TRBV30 forward primers with a C-beta reverse primer. TCRdb itself ran the multiplex PCR reads through MiXCR, one entry per CDR3 protein. There are around 330,000 distinct CDR3 sequences in the sample; roughly 60% occur only once, and around 9.5% lies in the top ten. Germline DNA was extracted alongside blood RNA, which was obtained from unsorted whole blood. Enrolled patients were chronically infected with HBV and treatment-naive.

The TCR originated in a man aged 35-49 years with primary liver carcinoma and hepatitis B virus infection. The rearrangement links TRBV12-3 or TRBV12-4 to TRBJ1-6; D is perhaps TRBD1 (5 bases). Input material: peripheral blood. CDR3 loop: CASSLMPQGDSSLHF. DNA of the CDR3: TGTGCCAGCAGTTTAATGCCGCAGGGTGATTCATCCCTCCACTTT.